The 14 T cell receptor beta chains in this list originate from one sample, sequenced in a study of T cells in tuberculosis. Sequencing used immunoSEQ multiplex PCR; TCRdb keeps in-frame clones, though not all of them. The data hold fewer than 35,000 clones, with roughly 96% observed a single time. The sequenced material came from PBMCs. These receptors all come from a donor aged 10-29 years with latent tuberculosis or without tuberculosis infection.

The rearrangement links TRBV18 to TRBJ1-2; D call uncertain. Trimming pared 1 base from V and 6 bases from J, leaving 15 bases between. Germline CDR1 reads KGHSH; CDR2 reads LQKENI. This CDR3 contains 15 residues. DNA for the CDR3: TGTGCCAGCTCACCACGGTCAGGTGGCGTCAATGGCTACACCTTC. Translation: CASSPRSGGVNGYTF.

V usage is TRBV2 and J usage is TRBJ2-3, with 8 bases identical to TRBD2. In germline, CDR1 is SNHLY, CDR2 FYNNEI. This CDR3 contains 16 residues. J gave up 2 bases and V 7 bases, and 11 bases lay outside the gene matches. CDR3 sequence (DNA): TGTGCCAGCACTGAGGGGGGGACTAGATACACAGATACGCAGTATTTT. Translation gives CASTEGGTRYTDTQYF.

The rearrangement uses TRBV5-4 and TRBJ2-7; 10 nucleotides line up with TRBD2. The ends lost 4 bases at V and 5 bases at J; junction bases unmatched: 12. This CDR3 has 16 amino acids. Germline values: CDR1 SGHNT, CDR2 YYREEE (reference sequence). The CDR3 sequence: CASSGPGSGRKNEQYF. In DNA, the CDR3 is TGTGCCAGCAGCGGGCCGGGTAGCGGGAGGAAGAACGAGCAGTACTTC.

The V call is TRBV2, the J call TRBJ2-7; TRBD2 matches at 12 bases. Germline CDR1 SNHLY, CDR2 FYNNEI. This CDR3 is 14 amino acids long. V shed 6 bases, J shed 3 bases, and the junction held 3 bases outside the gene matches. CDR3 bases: TGTGCCAGCAGCTCGGGACTAGCGGGCTACGAGCAGTACTTC. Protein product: CASSSGLAGYEQYF.

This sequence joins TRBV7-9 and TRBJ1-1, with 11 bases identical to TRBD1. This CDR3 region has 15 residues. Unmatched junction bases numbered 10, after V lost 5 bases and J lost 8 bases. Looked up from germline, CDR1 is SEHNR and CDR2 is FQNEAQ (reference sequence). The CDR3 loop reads CASSTIPGTGGEAFF. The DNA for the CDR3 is TGTGCCAGCAGCACTATCCCCGGGACAGGGGGAGAAGCTTTCTTT.

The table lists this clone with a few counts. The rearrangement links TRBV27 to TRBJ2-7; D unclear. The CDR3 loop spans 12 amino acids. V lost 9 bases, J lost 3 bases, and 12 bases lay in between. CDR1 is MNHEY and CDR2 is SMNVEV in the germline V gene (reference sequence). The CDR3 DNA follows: TGTGCCAGGGAGATGATAGACTACGAGCAGTACTTC. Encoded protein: CAREMIDYEQYF.

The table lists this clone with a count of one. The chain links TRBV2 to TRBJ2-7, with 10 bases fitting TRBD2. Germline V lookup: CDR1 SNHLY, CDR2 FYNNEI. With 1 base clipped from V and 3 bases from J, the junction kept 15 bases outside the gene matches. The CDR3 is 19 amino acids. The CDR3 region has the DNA TGTGCCAGCAGTGAAGGTTCGCTAGCGGGAGAAGGGCTGCACTACGAGCAGTACTTC. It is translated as CASSEGSLAGEGLHYEQYF.

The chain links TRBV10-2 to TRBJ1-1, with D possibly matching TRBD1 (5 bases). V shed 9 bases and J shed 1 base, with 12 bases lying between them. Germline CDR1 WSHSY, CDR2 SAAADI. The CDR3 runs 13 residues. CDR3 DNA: TGCGCCAGTCACAGGTACCCGAACACTGAAGCTTTCTTT. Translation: CASHRYPNTEAFF.

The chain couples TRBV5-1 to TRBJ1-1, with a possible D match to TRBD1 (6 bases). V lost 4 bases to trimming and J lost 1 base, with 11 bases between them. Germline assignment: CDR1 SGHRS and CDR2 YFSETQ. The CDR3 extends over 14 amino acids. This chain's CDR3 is CASSVRTENTEAFF. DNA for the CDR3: TGCGCCAGCAGCGTGAGGACAGAGAACACTGAAGCTTTCTTT.

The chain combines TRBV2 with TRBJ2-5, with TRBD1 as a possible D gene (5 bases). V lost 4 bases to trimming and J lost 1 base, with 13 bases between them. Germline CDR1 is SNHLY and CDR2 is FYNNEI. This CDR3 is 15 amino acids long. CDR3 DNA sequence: TGTGCCAGCAGTGGCAGGGCTACAACCCAAGAGACCCAGTACTTC. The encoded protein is CASSGRATTQETQYF. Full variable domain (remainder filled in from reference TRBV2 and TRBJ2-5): EPEVTQTPSHQVTQMGQEVILRCVPISNHLYFYWYRQILGQKVEFLVSFYNNEISEKSEIFDDQFSVERPDGSNFTLKIRSTKLEDSAMYFCASSGRATTQETQYFGPGTRLLVL.

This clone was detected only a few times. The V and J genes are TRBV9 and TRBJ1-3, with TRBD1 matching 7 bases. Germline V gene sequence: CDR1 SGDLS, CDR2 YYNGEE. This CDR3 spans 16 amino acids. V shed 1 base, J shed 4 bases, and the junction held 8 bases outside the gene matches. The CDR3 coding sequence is TGTGCCAGCAGCGTAAAACCAGGGGGATCGGGAAACACCATATATTTT. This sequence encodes CASSVKPGGSGNTIYF.

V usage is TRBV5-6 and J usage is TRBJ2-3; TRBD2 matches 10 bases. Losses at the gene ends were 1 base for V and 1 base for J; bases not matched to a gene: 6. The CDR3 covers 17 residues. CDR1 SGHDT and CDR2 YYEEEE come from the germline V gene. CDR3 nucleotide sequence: TGTGCCAGCAGCTTGATTAGCGGGGGGCGGGGCACAGATACGCAGTATTTT. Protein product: CASSLISGGRGTDTQYF.

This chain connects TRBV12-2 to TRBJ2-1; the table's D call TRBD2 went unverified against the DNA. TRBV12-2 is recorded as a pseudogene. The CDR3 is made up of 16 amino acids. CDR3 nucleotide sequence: TGTGCAAGCCAAGGCGGGAGGCGGAGGAGGGGGAATGAGCAGTTCTTC. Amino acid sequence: CASQGGRRRRGNEQFF.

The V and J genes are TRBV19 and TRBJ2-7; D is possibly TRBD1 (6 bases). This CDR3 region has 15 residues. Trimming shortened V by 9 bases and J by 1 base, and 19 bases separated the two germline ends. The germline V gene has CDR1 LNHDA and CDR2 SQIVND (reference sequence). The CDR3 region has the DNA TGTGCCAGCCGGACAGCCTTTGGGGGTTCCTACGAGCAGTACTTC. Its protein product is CASRTAFGGSYEQYF.